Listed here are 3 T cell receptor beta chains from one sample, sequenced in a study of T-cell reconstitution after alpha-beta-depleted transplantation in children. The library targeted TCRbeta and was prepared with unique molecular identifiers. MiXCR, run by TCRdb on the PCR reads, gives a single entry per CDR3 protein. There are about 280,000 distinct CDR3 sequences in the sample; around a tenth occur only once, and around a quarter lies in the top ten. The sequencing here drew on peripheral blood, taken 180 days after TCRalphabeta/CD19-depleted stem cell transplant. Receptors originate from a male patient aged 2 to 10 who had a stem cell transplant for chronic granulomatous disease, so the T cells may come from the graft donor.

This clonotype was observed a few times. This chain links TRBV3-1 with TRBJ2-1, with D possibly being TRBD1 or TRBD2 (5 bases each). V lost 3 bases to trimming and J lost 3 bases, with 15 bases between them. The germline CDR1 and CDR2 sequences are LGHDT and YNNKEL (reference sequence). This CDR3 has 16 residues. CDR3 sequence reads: CASSHSLGPVYNEQFF. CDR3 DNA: TGTGCCAGCAGCCACTCTTTGGGACCCGTCTACAATGAGCAGTTCTTC.

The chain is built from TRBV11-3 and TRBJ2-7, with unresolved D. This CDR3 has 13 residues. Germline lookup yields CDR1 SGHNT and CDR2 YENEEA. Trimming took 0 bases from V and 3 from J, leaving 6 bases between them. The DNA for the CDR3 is TGTGCCAGCAGCTTAGAACACTTCTACGAGCAGTACTTC. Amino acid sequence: CASSLEHFYEQYF.

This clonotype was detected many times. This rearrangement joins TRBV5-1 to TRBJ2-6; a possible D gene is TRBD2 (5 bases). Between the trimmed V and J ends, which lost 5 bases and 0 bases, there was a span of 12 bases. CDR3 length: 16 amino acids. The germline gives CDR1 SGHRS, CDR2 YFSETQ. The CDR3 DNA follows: TGCGCCAGCAGACCCTTCAGCGGCTCTGGGGCCAACGTCCTGACTTTC. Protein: CASRPFSGSGANVLTF.